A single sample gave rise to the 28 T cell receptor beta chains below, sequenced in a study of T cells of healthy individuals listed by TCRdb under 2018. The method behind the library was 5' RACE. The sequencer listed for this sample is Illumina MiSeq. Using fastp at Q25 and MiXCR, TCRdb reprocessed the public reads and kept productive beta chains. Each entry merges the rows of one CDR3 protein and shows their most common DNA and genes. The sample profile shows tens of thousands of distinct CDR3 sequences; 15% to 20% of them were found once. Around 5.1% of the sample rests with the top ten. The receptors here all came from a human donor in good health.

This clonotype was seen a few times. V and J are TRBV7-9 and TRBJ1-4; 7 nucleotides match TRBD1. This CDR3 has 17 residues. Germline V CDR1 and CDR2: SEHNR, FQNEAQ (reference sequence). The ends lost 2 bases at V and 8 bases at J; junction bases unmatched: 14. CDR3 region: CASSLYAGDSRREKLFF. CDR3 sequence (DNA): TGTGCCAGCAGCTTATATGCAGGGGACAGCCGAAGAGAAAAACTGTTTTTT.

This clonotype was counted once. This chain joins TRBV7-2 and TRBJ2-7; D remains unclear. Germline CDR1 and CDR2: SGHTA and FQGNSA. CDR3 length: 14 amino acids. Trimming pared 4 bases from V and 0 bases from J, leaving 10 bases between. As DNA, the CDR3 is TGTGCCAGCAGCTCCCTCGCCCCCTCCTACGAGCAGTACTTC. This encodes CASSSLAPSYEQYF.

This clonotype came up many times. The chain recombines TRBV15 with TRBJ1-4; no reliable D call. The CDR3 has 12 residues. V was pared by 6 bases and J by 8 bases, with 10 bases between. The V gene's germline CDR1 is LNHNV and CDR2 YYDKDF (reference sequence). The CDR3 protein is CATRNGGEKLFF. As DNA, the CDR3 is TGTGCCACCAGGAACGGAGGGGAAAAACTGTTTTTT.

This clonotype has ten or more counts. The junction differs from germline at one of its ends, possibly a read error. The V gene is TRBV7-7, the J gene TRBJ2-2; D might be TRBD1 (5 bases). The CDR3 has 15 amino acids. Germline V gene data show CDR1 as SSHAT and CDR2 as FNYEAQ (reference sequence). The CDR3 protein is CASSFGQGNTGELFF. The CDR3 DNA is TGTGCTAGCAGCTTTGGCCAGGGCAACACCGGGGAGCTGTTTTTT.

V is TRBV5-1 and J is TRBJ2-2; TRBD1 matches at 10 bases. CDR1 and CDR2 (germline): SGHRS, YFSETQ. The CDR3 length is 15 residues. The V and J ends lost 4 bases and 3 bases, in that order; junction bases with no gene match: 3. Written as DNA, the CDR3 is TGCGCCAGCAGCCCAGGGACAGGGGACACCGGGGAGCTGTTTTTT. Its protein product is CASSPGTGDTGELFF.

CDR3 coding DNA: TGTGCCAGCAGCCACCCCAGCGCATACGAGCAGTACTTC. This sequence encodes CASSHPSAYEQYF. The gene calls are TRBV3-1 and TRBJ2-7; D not resolved. Germline V gene sequence: CDR1 LGHDT, CDR2 YNNKEL (reference sequence). The length of the CDR3 is 13 residues. Deletions cut 3 bases from V and 4 bases from J, with 10 bases between.

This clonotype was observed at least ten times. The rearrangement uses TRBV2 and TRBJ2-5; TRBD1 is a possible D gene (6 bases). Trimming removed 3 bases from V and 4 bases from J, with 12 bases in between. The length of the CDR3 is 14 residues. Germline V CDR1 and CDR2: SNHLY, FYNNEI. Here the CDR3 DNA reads TGTGCCAGCAGTGAGCCGGGACAACGAGAGACCCAGTACTTC. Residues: CASSEPGQRETQYF. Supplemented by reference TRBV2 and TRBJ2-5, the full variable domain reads EPEVTQTPSHQVTQMGQEVILRCVPISNHLYFYWYRQILGQKVEFLVSFYNNEISEKSEIFDDQFSVERPDGSNFTLKIRSTKLEDSAMYFCASSEPGQRETQYFGPGTRLLVL.

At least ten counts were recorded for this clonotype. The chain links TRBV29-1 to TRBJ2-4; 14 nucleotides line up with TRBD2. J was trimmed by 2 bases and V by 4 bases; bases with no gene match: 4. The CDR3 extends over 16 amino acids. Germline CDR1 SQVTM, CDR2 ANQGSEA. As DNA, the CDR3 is TGCAGCGTTGGACTAGCGGGAGGGCTGACCAAAAACATTCAGTACTTC. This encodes CSVGLAGGLTKNIQYF.

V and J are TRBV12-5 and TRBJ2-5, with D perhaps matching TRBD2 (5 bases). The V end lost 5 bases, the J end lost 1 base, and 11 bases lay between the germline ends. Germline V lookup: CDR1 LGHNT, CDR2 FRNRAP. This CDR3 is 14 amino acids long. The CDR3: CASGLGGVQETQYF. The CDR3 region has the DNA TGTGCTAGTGGTCTCGGAGGAGTCCAAGAGACCCAGTACTTC. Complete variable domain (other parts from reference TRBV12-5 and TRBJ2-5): DARVTQTPRHKVTEMGQEVTMRCQPILGHNTVFWYRQTMMQGLELLAYFRNRAPLDDSGMPKDRFSAEMPDATLATLKIQPSEPRDSAVYFCASGLGGVQETQYFGPGTRLLVL.

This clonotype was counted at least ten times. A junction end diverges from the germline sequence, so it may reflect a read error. In nucleotides, the CDR3 is TGTGCCAGCACCTTAGATGAAAAACTGTTTTTT. Translated, it gives CASTLDEKLFF. The V call is TRBV7-9, the J call TRBJ1-4; D unresolved. The CDR3 covers 11 residues. In germline, CDR1 is SEHNR, CDR2 FQNEAQ (reference sequence).

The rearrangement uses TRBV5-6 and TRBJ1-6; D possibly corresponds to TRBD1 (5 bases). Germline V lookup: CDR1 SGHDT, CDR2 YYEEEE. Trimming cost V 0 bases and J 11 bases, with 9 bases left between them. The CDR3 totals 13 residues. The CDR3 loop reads CASSLDRRPPLHF. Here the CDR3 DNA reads TGTGCCAGCAGCTTGGACAGGAGACCACCCCTCCACTTT.

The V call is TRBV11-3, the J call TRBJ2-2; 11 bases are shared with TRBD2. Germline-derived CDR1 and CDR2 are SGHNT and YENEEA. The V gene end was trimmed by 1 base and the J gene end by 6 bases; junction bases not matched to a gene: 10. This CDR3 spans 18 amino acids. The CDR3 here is CASSLAVPYSGRAGELFF. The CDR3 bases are TGTGCCAGCAGCTTAGCGGTTCCCTATAGCGGGAGGGCCGGGGAGCTGTTTTTT.

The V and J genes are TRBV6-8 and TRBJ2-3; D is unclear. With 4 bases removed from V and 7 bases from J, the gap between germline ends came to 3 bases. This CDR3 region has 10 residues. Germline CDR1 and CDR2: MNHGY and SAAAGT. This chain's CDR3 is CASSFYTQYF. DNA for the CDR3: TGTGCCAGCAGTTTTTATACGCAGTATTTT.

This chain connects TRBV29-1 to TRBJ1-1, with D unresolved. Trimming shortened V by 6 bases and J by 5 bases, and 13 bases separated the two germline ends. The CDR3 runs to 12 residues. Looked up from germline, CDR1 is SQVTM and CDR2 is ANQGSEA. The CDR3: CSVSASATEAFF. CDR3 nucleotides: TGCAGCGTGAGTGCCTCTGCGACTGAAGCTTTCTTT.

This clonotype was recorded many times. The CDR3 loop reads CSARVASGSATDTQYF. The CDR3 coding sequence is TGCAGTGCTAGAGTGGCTAGCGGGAGTGCTACAGATACGCAGTATTTT. The chain uses TRBV20-1 and TRBJ2-3; TRBD2 matches at 10 bases. The CDR3 sequence is 16 residues long. After removal of 1 base from V and 3 bases from J, the junction contained 7 bases not matched to a gene. Germline V lookup: CDR1 DFQATT, CDR2 SNEGSKA (reference sequence).

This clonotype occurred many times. The CDR3 coding sequence is TGTGCCAGTAGTAGGGTCAGCGGGAGGGCCAACGGGGAGCTGTTTTTT. Translated, it gives CASSRVSGRANGELFF. This chain connects TRBV19 to TRBJ2-2, with 10 bases fitting TRBD2. Looked up from germline, CDR1 is LNHDA and CDR2 is SQIVND (reference sequence). The V and J ends lost 4 bases and 7 bases, in that order; junction bases with no gene match: 9. This CDR3 is 16 amino acids long.

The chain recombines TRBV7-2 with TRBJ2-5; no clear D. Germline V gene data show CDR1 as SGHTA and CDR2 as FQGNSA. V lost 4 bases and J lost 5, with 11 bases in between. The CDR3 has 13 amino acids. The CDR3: CASSYSIRETQYF. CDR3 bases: TGTGCCAGCAGCTACAGTATAAGGGAGACCCAGTACTTC.

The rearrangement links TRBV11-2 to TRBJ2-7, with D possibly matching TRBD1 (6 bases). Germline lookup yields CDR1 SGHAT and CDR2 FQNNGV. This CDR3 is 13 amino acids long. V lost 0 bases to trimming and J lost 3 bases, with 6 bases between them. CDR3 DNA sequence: TGTGCCAGCAGCTTAGACAGGGGCTACGAGCAGTACTTC. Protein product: CASSLDRGYEQYF.

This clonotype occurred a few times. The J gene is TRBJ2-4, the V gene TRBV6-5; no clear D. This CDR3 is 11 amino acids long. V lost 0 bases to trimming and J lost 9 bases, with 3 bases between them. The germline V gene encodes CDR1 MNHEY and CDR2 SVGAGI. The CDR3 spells CASSYSGIQYF. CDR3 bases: TGTGCCAGCAGTTACTCAGGCATTCAGTACTTC.

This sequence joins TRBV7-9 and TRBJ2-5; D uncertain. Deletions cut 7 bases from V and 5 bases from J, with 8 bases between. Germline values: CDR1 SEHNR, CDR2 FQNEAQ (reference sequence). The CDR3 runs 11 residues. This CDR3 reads CASTAAETQYF. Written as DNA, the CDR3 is TGTGCCAGCACCGCGGCGGAGACCCAGTACTTC.

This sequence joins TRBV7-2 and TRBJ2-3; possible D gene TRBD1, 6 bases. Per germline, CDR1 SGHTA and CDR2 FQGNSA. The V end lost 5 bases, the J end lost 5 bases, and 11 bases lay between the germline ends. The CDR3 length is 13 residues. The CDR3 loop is CASSPGVIDTQYF. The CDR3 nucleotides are TGTGCCAGCAGCCCAGGGGTCATAGATACGCAGTATTTT.

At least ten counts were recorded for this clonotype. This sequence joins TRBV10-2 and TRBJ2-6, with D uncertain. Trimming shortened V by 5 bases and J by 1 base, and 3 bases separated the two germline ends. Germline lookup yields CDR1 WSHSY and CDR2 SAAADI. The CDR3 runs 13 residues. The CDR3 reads CASSLSGANVLTF. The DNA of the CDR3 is TGCGCCAGCAGTCTTTCTGGGGCCAACGTCCTGACTTTC.

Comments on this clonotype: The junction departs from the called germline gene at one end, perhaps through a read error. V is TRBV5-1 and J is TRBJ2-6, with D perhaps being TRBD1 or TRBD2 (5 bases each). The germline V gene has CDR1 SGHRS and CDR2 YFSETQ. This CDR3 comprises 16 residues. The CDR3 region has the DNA TGCGCCAGCAGCTCCGGGCCCCAGTCCGGGGCCAACGTCCTGACGTTC. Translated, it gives CASSSGPQSGANVLTF.

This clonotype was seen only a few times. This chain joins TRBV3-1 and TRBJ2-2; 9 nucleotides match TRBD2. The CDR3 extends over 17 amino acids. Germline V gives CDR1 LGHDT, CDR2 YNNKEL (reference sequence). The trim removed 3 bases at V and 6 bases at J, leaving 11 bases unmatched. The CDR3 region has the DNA TGTGCCAGCAGCCACCGCTCCCTTAGCGGGAGCTCCGGGGAGCTGTTTTTT. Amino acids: CASSHRSLSGSSGELFF.

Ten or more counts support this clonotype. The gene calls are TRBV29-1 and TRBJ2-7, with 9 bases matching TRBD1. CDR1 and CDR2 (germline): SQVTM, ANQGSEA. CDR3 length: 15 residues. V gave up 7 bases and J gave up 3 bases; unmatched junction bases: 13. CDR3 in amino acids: CSASPPGQGHYEQYF. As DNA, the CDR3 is TGCAGCGCCAGTCCACCGGGACAGGGCCACTACGAGCAGTACTTC.

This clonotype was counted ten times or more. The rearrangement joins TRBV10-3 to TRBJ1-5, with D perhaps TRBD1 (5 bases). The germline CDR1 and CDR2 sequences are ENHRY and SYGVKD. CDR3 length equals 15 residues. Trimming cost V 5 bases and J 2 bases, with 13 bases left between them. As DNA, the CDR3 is TGTGCCATCAGTTCCGTCGGGGACGGCAATCAGCCCCAGCATTTT. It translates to CAISSVGDGNQPQHF.

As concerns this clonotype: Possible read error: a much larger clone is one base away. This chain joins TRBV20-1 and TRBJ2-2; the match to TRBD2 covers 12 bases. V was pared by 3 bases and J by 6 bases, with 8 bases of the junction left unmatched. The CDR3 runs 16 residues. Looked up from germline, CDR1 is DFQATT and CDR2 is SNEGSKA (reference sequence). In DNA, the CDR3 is TGCAGTGCTAGGGATGGACTAGCGGGATACGCCGGGGAGCTGTTTTTT. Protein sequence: CSARDGLAGYAGELFF.

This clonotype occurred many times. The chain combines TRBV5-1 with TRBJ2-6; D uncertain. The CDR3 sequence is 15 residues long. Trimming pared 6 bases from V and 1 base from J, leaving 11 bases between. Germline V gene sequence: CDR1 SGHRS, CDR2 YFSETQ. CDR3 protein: CASNQAPSGANVLTF. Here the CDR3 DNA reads TGCGCCAGCAATCAGGCTCCATCTGGGGCCAACGTCCTGACTTTC.